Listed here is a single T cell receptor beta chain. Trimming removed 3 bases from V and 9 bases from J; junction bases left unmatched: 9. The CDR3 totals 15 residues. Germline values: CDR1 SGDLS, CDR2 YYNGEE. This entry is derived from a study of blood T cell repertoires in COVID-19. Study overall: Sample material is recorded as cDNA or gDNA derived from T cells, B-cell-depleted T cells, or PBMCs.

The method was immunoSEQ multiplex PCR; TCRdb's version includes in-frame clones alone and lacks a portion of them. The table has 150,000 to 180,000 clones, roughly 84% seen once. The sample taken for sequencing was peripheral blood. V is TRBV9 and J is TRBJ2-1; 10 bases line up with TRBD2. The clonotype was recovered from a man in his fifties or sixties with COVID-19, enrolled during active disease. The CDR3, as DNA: TGTGCCAGCAGCGCCCAACTAGCGGGATCTATTGAGCAGTTCTTC. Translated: CASSAQLAGSIEQFF.